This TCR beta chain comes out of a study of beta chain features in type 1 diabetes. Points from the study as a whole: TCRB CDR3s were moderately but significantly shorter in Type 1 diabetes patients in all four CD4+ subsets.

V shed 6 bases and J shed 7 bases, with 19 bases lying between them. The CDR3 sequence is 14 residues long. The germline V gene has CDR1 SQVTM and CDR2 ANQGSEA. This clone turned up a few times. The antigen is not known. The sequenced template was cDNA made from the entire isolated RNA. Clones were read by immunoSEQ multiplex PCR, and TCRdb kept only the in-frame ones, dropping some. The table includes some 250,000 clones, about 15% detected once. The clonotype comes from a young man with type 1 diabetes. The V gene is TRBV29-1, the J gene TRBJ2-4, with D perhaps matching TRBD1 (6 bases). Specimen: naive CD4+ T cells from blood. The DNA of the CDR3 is TGCAGCGTCAACCTCGGGACACGCAGGAACATTCAGTACTTC. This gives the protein CSVNLGTRRNIQYF.